Listed below are T cell receptor beta chains from one sample, sequenced in a study of cytomegalovirus exposure and HLA in healthy donors. The data were produced by immunoSEQ multiplex PCR, yet TCRdb's version contains in-frame clones alone and is incomplete. The sample includes 160,000 or so clones, roughly 85% of them seen just once. Sequenced input: PBMCs. The receptors shown here come from a man aged 35-49 years in good health and CMV-seropositive. Both conserved end residues are part of each CDR3. Fields, in order: V gene, clone size, D gene, J gene, CDR3 DNA, CDR3 protein. A D gene is named only where the DNA matches it firmly. A row's size may be missing; if present it is once, few, many or a size class.

V gene: TRBV2; clone size: .; D gene: .; J gene: TRBJ2-1; CDR3 DNA: TGTGCCAGCAGACCCATTGCTGGGAGCAATGAGCAGTTCTTC; CDR3 protein: CASRPIAGSNEQFF
V gene: TRBV12-5; clone size: .; D gene: .; J gene: TRBJ1-2; CDR3 DNA: TGTGCTAGTGGTAGCTGGGGCGGAGGCTACACCTTC; CDR3 protein: CASGSWGGGYTF
V gene: TRBV5-1; clone size: few; D gene: TRBD2; J gene: TRBJ2-2; CDR3 DNA: TGCGCCAGCAGCCGATCTAGCGGATCTTACACCGGGGAGCTGTTTTTT; CDR3 protein: CASSRSSGSYTGELFF
V gene: TRBV19; clone size: .; D gene: TRBD1; J gene: TRBJ2-2; CDR3 DNA: TGTGCCAGTATTAAAGACGGACAGGGGGCGAACACCGGGGAGCTGTTTTTT; CDR3 protein: CASIKDGQGANTGELFF
V gene: TRBV28; clone size: .; D gene: .; J gene: TRBJ1-2; CDR3 DNA: TGTGCCAGCAGTTTGCAGGGATATGGCTACACCTTC; CDR3 protein: CASSLQGYGYTF
V gene: TRBV9; clone size: .; D gene: .; J gene: TRBJ1-2; CDR3 DNA: TGTGCCAGCGGCGTATGGGGCAGGGTGACCACCTTC; CDR3 protein: CASGVWGRVTTF
V gene: TRBV10-1; clone size: .; D gene: TRBD1; J gene: TRBJ2-5; CDR3 DNA: TGCGCCAGCAGTAACACAGGGGAAGAGACCCAGTACTTC; CDR3 protein: CASSNTGEETQYF
V gene: TRBV25-1; clone size: .; D gene: TRBD2; J gene: TRBJ2-4; CDR3 DNA: TGTGCCAGCAGTGAGACCCGAGCGGGGGACATTCAGTACTTC; CDR3 protein: CASSETRAGDIQYF
V gene: TRBV5-4; clone size: .; D gene: TRBD2; J gene: TRBJ2-1; CDR3 DNA: TGTGCCAGCAGCCTAGGTAGCGGGAGCTACAATGAGCAGTTCTTC; CDR3 protein: CASSLGSGSYNEQFF
V gene: TRBV2; clone size: few; D gene: .; J gene: TRBJ1-2; CDR3 DNA: TGTGCCAGCAGCGGGGTAAACTATGGCTACACCTTC; CDR3 protein: CASSGVNYGYTF
V gene: TRBV5-4; clone size: .; D gene: .; J gene: TRBJ2-6; CDR3 DNA: TGTGCCAGCAGCTCCGGGTCATCTTACTCTGGGGCCAACGGCCTGACTTTC; CDR3 protein: CASSSGSSYSGANGLTF
V gene: TRBV7-2; clone size: few; D gene: .; J gene: TRBJ2-3; CDR3 DNA: TGTGCCAGCAGCTTAACAGGCCGCCCCACGGCAGATACGCAGTATTTT; CDR3 protein: CASSLTGRPTADTQYF
V gene: TRBV11-2; clone size: once; D gene: .; J gene: TRBJ1-1; CDR3 DNA: TGTGCCAGCAGCCCCTGGGGGGGCGCAGGCGCTGAAGCTTTCTTT; CDR3 protein: CASSPWGGAGAEAFF
V gene: TRBV19; clone size: .; D gene: .; J gene: TRBJ2-1; CDR3 DNA: TGTGCCAGTAGTATGCGATTTAGTGAGCAGTTCTTC; CDR3 protein: CASSMRFSEQFF
V gene: TRBV5-1; clone size: .; D gene: TRBD1; J gene: TRBJ2-5; CDR3 DNA: TGCGCCAGCAGCTCGACAGGGGAAGAGACCCAGTACTTC; CDR3 protein: CASSSTGEETQYF
V gene: TRBV19; clone size: .; D gene: TRBD1; J gene: TRBJ1-4; CDR3 DNA: TGTGCCAGTAGACAGACAGGGGCTCGGGGGGAAAAACTGTTTTTT; CDR3 protein: CASRQTGARGEKLFF
V gene: TRBV18; clone size: .; D gene: TRBD1; J gene: TRBJ1-2; CDR3 DNA: TGTGCCAGCTCACCTTCGGACAGGATCGAGGGCTACACCTTC; CDR3 protein: CASSPSDRIEGYTF
V gene: TRBV19; clone size: .; D gene: .; J gene: TRBJ1-4; CDR3 DNA: TGTGCCAGTAGCGGATCAAGGGACACCGATGAAAAACTGTTTTTT; CDR3 protein: CASSGSRDTDEKLFF
V gene: TRBV11-3; clone size: few; D gene: TRBD1; J gene: TRBJ1-1; CDR3 DNA: TGTGCCAGCAGCTTAAACAGGGGGATAGGGAACACTGAAGCTTTCTTT; CDR3 protein: CASSLNRGIGNTEAFF
V gene: TRBV28; clone size: .; D gene: .; J gene: TRBJ2-7; CDR3 DNA: TGTGCCAGCACTAGTTTCGGGGAAAGCTACGAGCAGTACTTC; CDR3 protein: CASTSFGESYEQYF
V gene: TRBV5-1; clone size: .; D gene: TRBD1; J gene: TRBJ2-7; CDR3 DNA: TGCGCCAGCAGCTTTGTTGGACAGGGCTACGAGCAGTACTTC; CDR3 protein: CASSFVGQGYEQYF
V gene: TRBV7-2; clone size: .; D gene: .; J gene: TRBJ2-7; CDR3 DNA: TGTGCCAGCAGCTCCGCCGGGACTGGAACCTACGAGCAGTACTTC; CDR3 protein: CASSSAGTGTYEQYF
V gene: TRBV4-1; clone size: .; D gene: .; J gene: TRBJ2-3; CDR3 DNA: TGCGCCAGCAGCCTCTCACAGGGAGCTAGCGGAGTCACAGATACGCAGTATTTT; CDR3 protein: CASSLSQGASGVTDTQYF
V gene: TRBV6-1; clone size: few; D gene: TRBD1; J gene: TRBJ1-4; CDR3 DNA: TGTGCCAGCGGGGCAGGGGGCGAAAAACTGTTTTTT; CDR3 protein: CASGAGGEKLFF
V gene: TRBV27; clone size: few; D gene: .; J gene: TRBJ2-3; CDR3 DNA: TGTGCCAGCAGTCCCCGGGGGTATGCCACAGATACGCAGTATTTT; CDR3 protein: CASSPRGYATDTQYF
V gene: TRBV11-2; clone size: .; D gene: TRBD2; J gene: TRBJ2-2; CDR3 DNA: TGTGCCAGCAGCTGGGGACTAGGCGCGAACACCGGGGAGCTGTTTTTT; CDR3 protein: CASSWGLGANTGELFF
V gene: TRBV5-1; clone size: .; D gene: .; J gene: TRBJ2-1; CDR3 DNA: TGCGCCAGCAGCTCTTTAGAGAGCTCCTACAATGAGCAGTTCTTC; CDR3 protein: CASSSLESSYNEQFF
V gene: TRBV5-8; clone size: .; D gene: TRBD1; J gene: TRBJ2-1; CDR3 DNA: TGTGCCAGGCCCGTAGGGACAGCCTCCTACAATGAGCAGTTCTTC; CDR3 protein: CARPVGTASYNEQFF
V gene: TRBV28; clone size: .; D gene: .; J gene: TRBJ2-7; CDR3 DNA: TGTGCCAGCAGCCCAAACTACGAGCAGTACTTC; CDR3 protein: CASSPNYEQYF
V gene: TRBV27; clone size: .; D gene: TRBD1; J gene: TRBJ2-7; CDR3 DNA: TGTGCCAGCAGTCCCGGACAGGGCAGCTCCTACGAGCAGTACTTC; CDR3 protein: CASSPGQGSSYEQYF
V gene: TRBV11-1; clone size: .; D gene: .; J gene: TRBJ1-5; CDR3 DNA: TGTGCCAGCAGCTTAGGGTCAGGGCGGCCCCAGCATTTT; CDR3 protein: CASSLGSGRPQHF
V gene: TRBV5-1; clone size: .; D gene: .; J gene: TRBJ2-1; CDR3 DNA: TGCGCCAGCAGCTTGACCCGAAGCAGGCCGCACCACAATGAGCAGTTCTTC; CDR3 protein: CASSLTRSRPHHNEQFF
V gene: TRBV6-5; clone size: .; D gene: .; J gene: TRBJ2-7; CDR3 DNA: TGTGCCAGCAGCCACCGTGCTACAGGGAACTACGAGCAGTACTTC; CDR3 protein: CASSHRATGNYEQYF
V gene: TRBV11-3; clone size: .; D gene: .; J gene: TRBJ2-2; CDR3 DNA: TGTGCCAGCAGCTCCCGCACCGGGGAGCTGTTTTTT; CDR3 protein: CASSSRTGELFF
V gene: TRBV2; clone size: .; D gene: .; J gene: TRBJ1-5; CDR3 DNA: TGTGCCAGCAGTACGACAGCTCGGAATCAGCCCCAGCATTTT; CDR3 protein: CASSTTARNQPQHF
V gene: TRBV29-1; clone size: .; D gene: .; J gene: TRBJ2-1; CDR3 DNA: TGCAGCGTCAGGGATTCGAGCTCCTACAATGAGCAGTTCTTC; CDR3 protein: CSVRDSSSYNEQFF
V gene: TRBV19; clone size: .; D gene: TRBD2; J gene: TRBJ2-1; CDR3 DNA: TGTGCCAGTAGTAGAAATACCGGGACTAGCGTCGATGAGCAGTTCTTC; CDR3 protein: CASSRNTGTSVDEQFF
V gene: TRBV29-1; clone size: .; D gene: .; J gene: TRBJ2-7; CDR3 DNA: TGCAGCGTTGCCTGGACATTCTCCTACGAGCAGTACTTC; CDR3 protein: CSVAWTFSYEQYF
V gene: TRBV25-1; clone size: once; D gene: TRBD1; J gene: TRBJ2-5; CDR3 DNA: TGTGCCAGCAGCCCCGGGACAGGGTTCCGAGAGACCCAGTACTTC; CDR3 protein: CASSPGTGFRETQYF
V gene: TRBV6-5; clone size: .; D gene: TRBD1; J gene: TRBJ2-7; CDR3 DNA: TGTGCCAGCAGCCCCGGGACAGCGAGCTCCTACGAGCAGTACTTC; CDR3 protein: CASSPGTASSYEQYF
V gene: TRBV21-1; clone size: .; D gene: .; J gene: TRBJ1-6; CDR3 DNA: TGTGCCAGCAGCATGAGAAGAGTAGATTCACCCCTCCACTTT; CDR3 protein: CASSMRRVDSPLHF
V gene: TRBV29-1; clone size: .; D gene: TRBD1; J gene: TRBJ2-4; CDR3 DNA: TGCAGCGTTGGAACGAGGGACAGTCAGTACTTC; CDR3 protein: CSVGTRDSQYF
V gene: TRBV27; clone size: once; D gene: .; J gene: TRBJ2-7; CDR3 DNA: TGTGCCAGCAGTCCACGGGGACACCCGGGGTACGAGCAGTACTTC; CDR3 protein: CASSPRGHPGYEQYF
V gene: TRBV20-1; clone size: few; D gene: .; J gene: TRBJ2-7; CDR3 DNA: TGCAGTGCGGTAAGGAGGTACGAGCAGTACTTC; CDR3 protein: CSAVRRYEQYF
V gene: TRBV5-1; clone size: .; D gene: TRBD1; J gene: TRBJ2-3; CDR3 DNA: TGCGCCAGCAGCTTGGTCACAGGGGACACAGATACGCAGTATTTT; CDR3 protein: CASSLVTGDTDTQYF
V gene: TRBV27; clone size: .; D gene: .; J gene: TRBJ2-7; CDR3 DNA: TGTGCCAGCAGTTTATCGTTTGGCACTATCTACGAGCAGTACTTC; CDR3 protein: CASSLSFGTIYEQYF
V gene: TRBV7-3; clone size: .; D gene: TRBD2; J gene: TRBJ2-2; CDR3 DNA: TGTGCCAGCAGCTTATATCCTCCTAGCGGGGGGGCGTGGACCGGGGAGCTGTTTTTT; CDR3 protein: CASSLYPPSGGAWTGELFF
V gene: TRBV11-3; clone size: .; D gene: TRBD1; J gene: TRBJ1-1; CDR3 DNA: TGTGCCAGCAGCCTGGGGACAGGGAGGGTTGACACTGAAGCTTTCTTT; CDR3 protein: CASSLGTGRVDTEAFF
V gene: TRBV6-1; clone size: .; D gene: TRBD2; J gene: TRBJ2-1; CDR3 DNA: TGTGCCAGCAGTGACTTGAATAGCGGGGGTTACAATGAGCAGTTCTTC; CDR3 protein: CASSDLNSGGYNEQFF
V gene: TRBV5-4; clone size: .; D gene: .; J gene: TRBJ2-3; CDR3 DNA: TGTGCCAGCAGCTTGGGCGTAGCCGATACGCAGTATTTT; CDR3 protein: CASSLGVADTQYF
V gene: TRBV6-1; clone size: .; D gene: .; J gene: TRBJ1-2; CDR3 DNA: TGTGCCAGCAGTGAAAGGAACAGGGTCTATGGCTACACCTTC; CDR3 protein: CASSERNRVYGYTF
V gene: TRBV5-6; clone size: .; D gene: TRBD1; J gene: TRBJ1-5; CDR3 DNA: TGTGCCAGCAGTCTACAGGGGTCGGATCAGCCCCAGCATTTT; CDR3 protein: CASSLQGSDQPQHF
V gene: TRBV10-1; clone size: .; D gene: TRBD1; J gene: TRBJ1-1; CDR3 DNA: TGCGCCAGCAGTGAGGACAGGGGCTACACTGAAGCTTTCTTT; CDR3 protein: CASSEDRGYTEAFF